The source of this T cell receptor beta chain is a study of blood T cell repertoires in COVID-19. Study information: The samples span acute and convalescent COVID-19 from the United States, Italy and Spain. Sample material is recorded as cDNA or gDNA derived from T cells, B-cell-depleted T cells, or PBMCs.

The CDR3 is 13 amino acids. Germline V gene lookup returns CDR1 SNHLY and CDR2 FYNNEI. V dropped 5 bases and J dropped 5 bases, with 12 bases sitting between them. This clone has just a few counts. In the authors' methods: Using reference gene primer amplification, nucleated cell counts were estimated. Only in-frame clones appear in the TCRdb table, and some are missing; sequencing was by immunoSEQ multiplex PCR. V and J calls and clone size are copied from that table; D and trimming were computed from the DNA. The sample shows 250,000 to 350,000 clones, around 83% of them seen only once. The TCR originated in a woman aged 45-60 years with acute or convalescent COVID-19. Specimen: peripheral blood. The chain has TRBV2 and TRBJ1-2, with D unresolved. This CDR3 is CASSPDTLYGYTF. The CDR3 region has the DNA TGTGCCAGCAGTCCCGACACTCTATATGGCTACACCTTC.